This T cell receptor (beta chain) is from a study of cytomegalovirus exposure and HLA in healthy donors. V shed 4 bases, J shed 6 bases, and the junction held 9 bases outside the gene matches. Per the germline V gene, CDR1 is SGHRS and CDR2 is YFSETQ. The CDR3 has 16 residues. The PCR was carried out with 60 Vbeta primers and 13 Jbeta primers. Some clones are missing from TCRdb's copy, which holds only in-frame ones; the method was immunoSEQ multiplex PCR. Seen here are roughly 100,000 clones, roughly 80% observed once, and the top ten hold roughly 9.6%. The TCR originated in a male donor in good health and CMV-seropositive. The specimen was PBMCs. The V call is TRBV5-1, the J call TRBJ2-3; 12 bases line up with TRBD2. Here the CDR3 reads CASSPRTSGTLDTQYF. In nucleotides, the CDR3 is TGCGCCAGCAGCCCCCGGACTAGCGGGACTCTGGATACGCAGTATTTT. Supplemented by reference TRBV5-1 and TRBJ2-3, the full variable domain reads KAGVTQTPRYLIKTRGQQVTLSCSPISGHRSVSWYQQTPGQGLQFLFEYFSETQRNKGNFPGRFSGRQFSNSRSEMNVSTLELGDSALYLCASSPRTSGTLDTQYFGPGTRLTVL.